Each of the 30 T cell receptor beta chains below was sequenced from the same sample in a study of technical replicates of blood from several donors. Measured with immunoSEQ multiplex PCR; TCRdb has only the in-frame clones, and not every one. The table has 75,000 to 100,000 clones, around 94% seen once. Input material: T cells isolated from PBMCs. The receptor source for this set is a human donor in good health.

On this clone itself: One end of the junction does not line up with germline, which may come from a read error. The chain is built from TRBV7-7 and TRBJ2-3; 12 positions match TRBD2. CDR1 is SSHAT and CDR2 is FNYEAQ in the germline V gene (reference sequence). The CDR3 totals 16 residues. The CDR3 here is CASSPLAGGPTDTQYF. CDR3 sequence (DNA): TGTGCTAGCAGCCCACTAGCGGGGGGCCCCACAGATACGCAGTATTTT.

J is TRBJ2-1 and V is TRBV5-1; 7 bases agree with TRBD1. With 2 bases clipped from V and 4 bases from J, the junction kept 6 bases outside the gene matches. The CDR3 spans 15 residues. Germline values: CDR1 SGHRS, CDR2 YFSETQ. This CDR3 reads CASSFFGTEYNEQFF. The CDR3 bases are TGCGCCAGCAGCTTTTTCGGGACAGAGTACAATGAGCAGTTCTTC.

The chain joins TRBV21-1 to TRBJ2-1; TRBD1 is the table's D call and was not checked against the DNA. TRBV21-1 is assigned pseudogene status. The CDR3 is 15 residues long. The CDR3 is CASSKGGHLYNEQFF. CDR3 coding DNA: TGTGCCAGCAGCAAAGGGGGACACCTCTACAATGAGCAGTTCTTC.

This chain joins TRBV18 and TRBJ2-1; no firm D call. Deletions cut 3 bases from V and 0 bases from J, with 15 bases between. The CDR3 totals 17 residues. The germline CDR1 and CDR2 sequences are KGHSH and LQKENI. CDR3 sequence: CASSPEPKHSSYNEQFF. DNA of the CDR3: TGTGCCAGCTCACCCGAACCTAAACACAGCTCCTACAATGAGCAGTTCTTC.

V is TRBV29-1 and J is TRBJ1-3, with a tentative D call TRBD1 (6 bases). The CDR3 sequence is 13 residues long. Trimming removed 7 bases at V and 6 bases at J, with 16 bases between. Germline V lookup: CDR1 SQVTM, CDR2 ANQGSEA. In nucleotides, the CDR3 is TGCAGCGCTTCGACTTCAGGGGTAAACACCATATATTTT. This translates into CSASTSGVNTIYF. Filled out from reference TRBV29-1 and TRBJ1-3, the complete variable domain reads SAVISQKPSRDICQRGTSLTIQCQVDSQVTMMFWYRQQPGQSLTLIATANQGSEATYESGFVIDKFPISRPNLTFSTLTVSNMSPEDSSIYLCSASTSGVNTIYFGEGSWLTVV.

The chain links TRBV6-1 to TRBJ1-1; no clear D. Germline-derived CDR1 and CDR2 are MNHNS and SASEGT. This CDR3 region has 16 residues. V was trimmed by 4 bases and J by 3 bases, leaving 18 bases between them. The chain's CDR3 is CASSAWARSPHTEAFF. In nucleotides, the CDR3 is TGTGCCAGCAGTGCATGGGCGCGATCCCCCCACACTGAAGCTTTCTTT.

The chain has TRBV9 and TRBJ1-3; TRBD1 aligns across 12 bases. The CDR3 is 18 amino acids. Looked up from germline, CDR1 is SGDLS and CDR2 is YYNGEE. J lost 4 bases, V lost 3 bases, and 11 bases had no gene match. DNA for the CDR3: TGTGCCAGCAGCGCAATGGGACAGGGGGCCTTCGCGGGAAACACCATATATTTT. It encodes CASSAMGQGAFAGNTIYF.

This chain connects TRBV28 to TRBJ1-4; the D gene is possibly TRBD1 (6 bases). V lost 6 bases to trimming and J lost 6 bases, with 14 bases between them. The germline CDR1 and CDR2 sequences are MDHEN and SYDVKM. This CDR3 spans 14 amino acids. The CDR3 sequence is CASSLGGADEKLFF. CDR3 DNA sequence: TGTGCCAGCAGCCTTGGGGGGGCGGATGAAAAACTGTTTTTT.

The J gene is TRBJ1-2, the V gene TRBV28, with D possibly TRBD1 on 5 matching bases. The CDR3 is 13 amino acids. Trimming removed 10 bases at V and 3 bases at J, with 15 bases between. CDR1 is MDHEN, CDR2 SYDVKM, per germline. The CDR3 region is CATEGALDYGYTF. The CDR3 coding sequence is TGTGCCACCGAAGGGGCACTGGACTATGGCTACACCTTC.

The rearrangement links TRBV2 to TRBJ1-5; maybe TRBD1 (5 bases). The CDR3 spans 15 residues. Germline-derived CDR1 and CDR2 are SNHLY and FYNNEI. The V end lost 7 bases, the J end lost 0 bases, and 13 bases lay between the germline ends. The CDR3 nucleotides are TGTGCCAGCAACCCCGACAGCTATAGCAATCAGCCCCAGCATTTT. Encoded protein: CASNPDSYSNQPQHF.

This sequence joins TRBV28 and TRBJ1-2; the D gene is possibly TRBD1 (6 bases). Germline V gene sequence: CDR1 MDHEN, CDR2 SYDVKM. This CDR3 contains 16 residues. V lost 3 bases and J 3 bases, leaving 17 bases between the germline ends. The CDR3 coding sequence is TGTGCCAGCAGTTTCGGGGGGGCGAAGTCTGACTATGGCTACACCTTC. It translates to CASSFGGAKSDYGYTF.

V usage is TRBV29-1 and J usage is TRBJ1-1; no firm D call. The CDR3 sequence is 12 residues long. The V and J ends lost 3 bases and 0 bases respectively, with 5 bases between them. CDR1 is SQVTM and CDR2 is ANQGSEA in the germline V gene. The DNA for the CDR3 is TGCAGCGTTGAGCACTTGAACACTGAAGCTTTCTTT. It is translated as CSVEHLNTEAFF.

This clone was detected only once. This sequence joins TRBV29-1 and TRBJ2-2; D is ambiguous. Germline V gene lookup returns CDR1 SQVTM and CDR2 ANQGSEA. The V end was cut by 7 bases, the J end by 0 bases, with 9 bases between. The CDR3 spans 13 residues. The CDR3 DNA sequence: TGCAGCGCCGCGTGGTCGAACACCGGGGAGCTGTTTTTT. Its protein is CSAAWSNTGELFF.

This chain links TRBV2 with TRBJ2-1, with TRBD2 identical over 10 bases. The CDR3 is 18 amino acids. V lost 1 base and J lost 6; bases outside the gene matches: 12. Per the germline V gene, CDR1 is SNHLY and CDR2 is FYNNEI. The CDR3 nucleotides are TGTGCCAGCAGTGAAGTGGCCCGTCTAGCGGGAGATCGCAATGAGCAGTTCTTC. It encodes CASSEVARLAGDRNEQFF.

The V call is TRBV5-5, the J call TRBJ2-5, with no clear D. V lost 2 bases and J 4 bases, leaving 12 bases between the germline ends. Germline-derived CDR1 and CDR2 are SGHKS and YYEKEE (reference sequence). The CDR3 consists of 14 residues. CDR3 in DNA: TGTGCCAGCAGCTTCTACTCAGGTGGAGAGACCCAGTACTTC. Translated: CASSFYSGGETQYF.

This clone was recorded only once. The chain carries TRBV5-1 and TRBJ2-3; 9 bases map to TRBD2. Germline lookup yields CDR1 SGHRS and CDR2 YFSETQ. Losses at the gene ends were 8 bases for V and 3 bases for J; bases not matched to a gene: 10. The CDR3 covers 15 residues. The CDR3 reads CASSQLAGETDTQYF. CDR3 DNA: TGCGCCAGTTCCCAATTAGCGGGGGAAACAGATACGCAGTATTTT. Together with reference TRBV5-1 and TRBJ2-3, the CDR3 gives the full variable domain: KAGVTQTPRYLIKTRGQQVTLSCSPISGHRSVSWYQQTPGQGLQFLFEYFSETQRNKGNFPGRFSGRQFSNSRSEMNVSTLELGDSALYLCASSQLAGETDTQYFGPGTRLTVL.

The rearrangement joins TRBV5-4 to TRBJ2-1, with TRBD2 matching over 7 bases. CDR3 size: 15 residues. The germline V gene encodes CDR1 SGHNT and CDR2 YYREEE (reference sequence). V gave up 0 bases and J gave up 4 bases; unmatched junction bases: 4. In DNA, the CDR3 is TGTGCCAGCAGCTTGGGTAGCGGGCAGTACAATGAGCAGTTCTTC. It specifies CASSLGSGQYNEQFF.

V and J are TRBV5-1 and TRBJ2-1, with a weak D call TRBD2 (6 bases). Trimming removed 1 base from V and 8 bases from J, with 16 bases in between. The CDR3 loop spans 15 amino acids. Germline V gene sequence: CDR1 SGHRS, CDR2 YFSETQ. The CDR3 loop is CASSLSVRDIDEQFF. The CDR3, as DNA: TGCGCCAGCAGCTTGTCGGTGCGGGATATCGATGAGCAGTTCTTC.

The chain couples TRBV7-2 to TRBJ2-1, with TRBD1 matching over 7 bases. The V segment lost 1 base and the J segment 5 bases; nucleotides outside the gene matches: 2. Germline V gene sequence: CDR1 SGHTA, CDR2 FQGNSA. CDR3 size: 14 residues. CDR3 nucleotides: TGTGCCAGCAGCTTAGGACAGGGAAACAATGAGCAGTTCTTC. Its translation is CASSLGQGNNEQFF.

The gene calls are TRBV7-9 and TRBJ2-7, with D possibly matching TRBD1 (5 bases). The ends were cut back, 1 base at V and 1 base at J, with 11 bases in the middle. Germline loops: CDR1 SEHNR, CDR2 FQNEAQ (reference sequence). The CDR3 sequence is 15 residues long. DNA for the CDR3: TGTGCCAGCAGCTTAGGGCATACAGGATCCTACGAGCAGTACTTC. This codes for CASSLGHTGSYEQYF.

The chain uses TRBV2 and TRBJ1-2, with 8 bases aligning to TRBD1. Losses at the gene ends were 5 bases for V and 1 base for J; bases not matched to a gene: 6. This CDR3 has 15 residues. Germline V gives CDR1 SNHLY, CDR2 FYNNEI. The CDR3 is CASSTRRGHNYGYTF. CDR3 in DNA: TGTGCCAGCAGTACCCGCAGGGGGCATAACTATGGCTACACCTTC.

This chain connects TRBV7-9 to TRBJ2-1; TRBD2 aligns across 8 bases. In germline, CDR1 is SEHNR, CDR2 FQNEAQ (reference sequence). J lost 5 bases, V lost 2 bases, and 8 bases had no gene match. The CDR3 runs 16 residues. CDR3 sequence (DNA): TGTGCCAGCAGCTTATCCTGGCGGGAGGCACACAATGAGCAGTTCTTC. Its protein is CASSLSWREAHNEQFF.

The chain recombines TRBV6-1 with TRBJ2-3; possibly TRBD1 for D (6 bases). V gave up 6 bases and J gave up 4 bases, with 17 bases separating them. The CDR3 is 15 amino acids. The germline gives CDR1 MNHNS, CDR2 SASEGT. This chain's CDR3 is CASRGDTGFPDTQYF. The CDR3, as DNA: TGTGCCAGCAGAGGGGACACCGGCTTCCCAGATACGCAGTATTTT.

V usage is TRBV4-1 and J usage is TRBJ2-5; TRBD2 matches at 13 bases. Trimming removed 3 bases from V and 2 bases from J; junction bases left unmatched: 9. Germline V lookup: CDR1 MGHRA, CDR2 YSYEKL. This CDR3 is built from 18 residues. CDR3 amino acids: CASSQPTSGGLGQETQYF. The CDR3 coding sequence is TGCGCCAGCAGCCAGCCGACTAGCGGGGGGCTGGGGCAAGAGACCCAGTACTTC.

The rearrangement uses TRBV28 and TRBJ2-5; 7 nucleotides agree with TRBD1. Germline V lookup: CDR1 MDHEN, CDR2 SYDVKM. The CDR3 contains 16 residues. J gave up 1 base and V 4 bases, and 9 bases lay outside the gene matches. The CDR3 region is CASSYRGDMVQETQYF. DNA for the CDR3: TGTGCCAGCAGTTACAGGGGAGACATGGTCCAAGAGACCCAGTACTTC.

This sequence joins TRBV30 and TRBJ1-2; 10 positions agree with TRBD1. V was clipped by 5 bases and J by 7 bases; unmatched bases: 7. This CDR3 region has 13 residues. Germline-derived CDR1 and CDR2 are GTSNPN and SVGIG (reference sequence). The CDR3 DNA follows: TGTGCCTGGGGGACAGGGGATACGGGTGGCTACACCTTC. Its translation: CAWGTGDTGGYTF.

The chain recombines TRBV6-6 with TRBJ2-7; TRBD1 matches at 9 bases. Trimming removed 5 bases from V and 4 bases from J; junction bases left unmatched: 12. This CDR3 contains 16 residues. Germline V gives CDR1 MNHNY, CDR2 SVGAGI (reference sequence). The CDR3 nucleotides are TGTGCCAGCAGTCGGGCGGGACAGGGACCCCCTTACGAGCAGTACTTC. Protein: CASSRAGQGPPYEQYF.

CDR3 sequence reads: CASSYSGAGNQPQHF. In DNA, the CDR3 is TGTGCCAGCAGTTACTCGGGTGCGGGCAATCAGCCCCAGCATTTT. The V and J genes are TRBV6-5 and TRBJ1-5; no clear D. V gave up 0 bases and J gave up 2 bases, with 8 bases separating them. CDR3 length: 15 amino acids. Germline CDR1 is MNHEY and CDR2 is SVGAGI.

The rearrangement links TRBV6-5 to TRBJ2-6; D is undetermined. Trimming stripped 4 bases from V and 1 base from J, with 2 bases between. The CDR3 has 13 amino acids. Germline assignment: CDR1 MNHEY and CDR2 SVGAGI. The CDR3 bases are TGTGCCAGCAGTTTATCTGGGGCCAACGTCCTGACTTTC. It codes for CASSLSGANVLTF.

This chain joins TRBV11-2 and TRBJ2-5; 7 nucleotides align to TRBD1. CDR1 is SGHAT and CDR2 is FQNNGV in the germline V gene. The V segment lost 5 bases and the J segment 6 bases; nucleotides outside the gene matches: 9. The CDR3 covers 14 residues. CDR3 sequence reads: CASSLTTGKKTQYF. The CDR3 coding sequence is TGTGCCAGCAGCCTTACGACAGGGAAAAAGACCCAGTACTTC.